The 21 T cell receptor beta chains in this list originate from one sample, sequenced in a study of T-cell reconstitution after alpha-beta-depleted transplantation in children. It was with unique molecular identifiers that the TCRbeta library was prepared. Each CDR3 protein gets one entry after TCRdb re-called the PCR reads with MiXCR. The sample carries about 420,000 distinct CDR3 sequences, around 15% recorded once. The sequencing here drew on PBMCs, mostly from graft donor cells, taken 360 days after TCRalphabeta/CD19-depleted stem cell transplant. The receptors derive from a boy in the first two years of life who had a stem cell transplant for Wiskott-Aldrich syndrome, so the T cells may come from the graft donor.

J is TRBJ2-3 and V is TRBV15; possibly TRBD1 for D (6 bases). With 2 bases removed from V and 0 bases from J, the gap between germline ends came to 12 bases. Germline assignment: CDR1 LNHNV and CDR2 YYDKDF (reference sequence). There are 16 residues in the CDR3. CDR3 sequence reads: CATSRMDRTSTDTQYF. CDR3 DNA sequence: TGTGCCACCAGCAGAATGGACAGAACTAGCACAGATACGCAGTATTTT.

The CDR3 loop reads CSASPGLPRTDTQYF. The CDR3, as DNA: TGCAGTGCTAGCCCGGGACTTCCCCGCACAGATACGCAGTATTTT. The V gene is TRBV20-1, the J gene TRBJ2-3, with a weak D call TRBD2 (6 bases). CDR1 DFQATT and CDR2 SNEGSKA come from the germline V gene (reference sequence). Trimming took off 3 bases at V and 1 base at J, with 14 bases between the two ends. The CDR3 runs 15 residues.

V usage is TRBV5-6 and J usage is TRBJ1-2, with 7 positions matching TRBD1. With 1 base clipped from V and 4 bases from J, the junction kept 7 bases outside the gene matches. Looked up from germline, CDR1 is SGHDT and CDR2 is YYEEEE. The CDR3 is 15 amino acids. CDR3 nucleotides: TGTGCCAGCAGCTTGATGGACAGGAGCTTCTATGGCTACACCTTC. Protein: CASSLMDRSFYGYTF. The full variable domain, with the rest looked up from reference TRBV5-6 and TRBJ1-2, is DAGVTQSPTHLIKTRGQQVTLRCSPKSGHDTVSWYQQALGQGPQFIFQYYEEEERQRGNFPDRFSGHQFPNYSSELNVNALLLGDSALYLCASSLMDRSFYGYTFGSGTRLTVV.

This rearrangement joins TRBV3-1 to TRBJ2-7; no firm D call. The CDR3 is made up of 13 amino acids. CDR1 LGHDT and CDR2 YNNKEL come from the germline V gene (reference sequence). Trimming removed 1 base at V and 4 bases at J, with 8 bases between. The CDR3 bases are TGTGCCAGCAGCCAAGTCGTGTTTTACGAGCAGTACTTC. Translation gives CASSQVVFYEQYF.

This clonotype was detected a few times. The rearrangement uses TRBV5-1 and TRBJ2-1, with D uncertain. CDR3 length: 13 residues. Germline V gene data show CDR1 as SGHRS and CDR2 as YFSETQ. Trimming took 3 bases from V and 7 from J, leaving 11 bases between them. The CDR3 protein is CASSWPPANEQFF. The CDR3 nucleotides are TGCGCCAGCAGCTGGCCCCCGGCGAATGAGCAGTTCTTC.

The table lists this clonotype with a few counts. This chain uses TRBV12-3 or TRBV12-4 with TRBJ2-2, with TRBD2 matching 16 bases. This CDR3 has 16 residues. V was clipped by 5 bases and J by 5 bases; unmatched bases: 2. CDR3 DNA sequence: TGTGCCAGCAGTCTGGGACTAGCGGGGGGGACCGGGGAGCTGTTTTTT. Translated, it gives CASSLGLAGGTGELFF.

This clonotype was seen once. V is TRBV4-3 and J is TRBJ2-5, with a weak D call TRBD2 (5 bases). The CDR3 contains 16 residues. In germline, CDR1 is LGHNA, CDR2 YSLEER. The germline V and J ends were trimmed by 4 bases and 5 bases, with 20 bases remaining between them. The chain's CDR3 is CASSRQLGLEVETQYF. CDR3 sequence (DNA): TGCGCCAGCAGCCGACAACTAGGACTGGAAGTGGAGACCCAGTACTTC.

This clonotype was detected a few times. The rearrangement uses TRBV12-3 or TRBV12-4 and TRBJ2-5, with 9 bases aligning to TRBD2. Trimming removed 2 bases from V and 1 base from J; junction bases left unmatched: 11. This CDR3 is 18 amino acids long. CDR3 nucleotide sequence: TGTGCCAGCAGTTTAAGGGGTTTCGCTAGCGGGACCCAAGAGACCCAGTACTTC. It encodes CASSLRGFASGTQETQYF.

This clonotype was detected only a few times. V is TRBV3-1 and J is TRBJ2-1; 9 nucleotides agree with TRBD2. The V gene end was trimmed by 0 bases and the J gene end by 8 bases; junction bases not matched to a gene: 8. The CDR3 is 16 residues long. Germline lookup yields CDR1 LGHDT and CDR2 YNNKEL (reference sequence). CDR3 nucleotides: TGTGCCAGCAGCCAAGATTTGGTAGCGGGAGACCATGAGCAGTTCTTC. Its protein product is CASSQDLVAGDHEQFF.

This clonotype occurred a few times. The CDR3: CASSQEGRGPRSYEQYF. The DNA for the CDR3 is TGCGCCAGCAGCCAAGAGGGTAGAGGGCCTCGGTCTTACGAGCAGTACTTC. The chain carries TRBV4-1 and TRBJ2-7; the D gene is possibly TRBD2 (5 bases). CDR1 is MGHRA, CDR2 YSYEKL, per germline. Trimming took 0 bases from V and 4 from J, leaving 19 bases between them. The CDR3 is made up of 17 amino acids.

The chain joins TRBV13 to TRBJ2-7, with TRBD2 identical over 7 bases. The trim removed 2 bases at V and 2 bases at J, leaving 6 bases unmatched. Germline V gene sequence: CDR1 PRHDT, CDR2 FYEKMQ (reference sequence). This CDR3 spans 15 amino acids. The CDR3 is CASSLKLGGTYEQYF. The CDR3 nucleotides read TGTGCCAGCAGCTTAAAACTGGGGGGGACCTACGAGCAGTACTTC.

This chain joins TRBV5-1 and TRBJ2-2; no clear D. Germline assignment: CDR1 SGHRS and CDR2 YFSETQ. This CDR3 is 13 amino acids long. V was clipped by 4 bases and J by 5 bases, with 9 bases between them. The CDR3 DNA is TGCGCCAGCAGCCCCCCCGTAACCGGGGAGCTGTTTTTT. It is translated as CASSPPVTGELFF.

The sample holds a few counts of this clonotype. The rearrangement uses TRBV29-1 and TRBJ2-5; tentative D call: TRBD2 (6 bases). Germline V lookup: CDR1 SQVTM, CDR2 ANQGSEA. The CDR3 has 14 amino acids. Trimming cost V 2 bases and J 4 bases, with 14 bases left between them. The CDR3 region is CSVEYGGSVETQYF. Written as DNA, the CDR3 is TGCAGCGTTGAATATGGGGGGTCTGTAGAGACCCAGTACTTC.

Only a few counts were recorded for this clonotype. This chain uses TRBV20-1 with TRBJ1-5; D is unresolved. The germline CDR1 and CDR2 sequences are DFQATT and SNEGSKA (reference sequence). This CDR3 spans 14 amino acids. Deletions cut 3 bases from V and 5 bases from J, with 14 bases between. The CDR3 DNA is TGCAGTGCTAGTGGGGATCTCCCATATCAGCCCCAGCATTTT. Its translation is CSASGDLPYQPQHF.

This CDR3 reads CASSSPGGNTGELFF. DNA of the CDR3: TGTGCCAGCAGTTCCCCGGGCGGTAACACCGGGGAGCTGTTTTTT. The chain links TRBV12-3 or TRBV12-4 to TRBJ2-2; D is uncertain. The ends were cut back, 4 bases at V and 2 bases at J, with 11 bases in the middle. CDR3 size: 15 residues.

This clonotype was detected a few times. This chain joins TRBV4-1 and TRBJ2-2, with 7 bases that match TRBD1. V shed 0 bases and J 4 bases; nucleotides not matched to a gene: 11. There are 18 residues in the CDR3. In germline, CDR1 is MGHRA, CDR2 YSYEKL. The CDR3 sequence is CASSQDKRTGRGTGELFF. CDR3 in DNA: TGCGCCAGCAGCCAAGATAAGCGGACAGGTCGAGGCACCGGGGAGCTGTTTTTT.

The chain joins TRBV10-2 to TRBJ2-1, with a tentative D call TRBD2 (5 bases). Trimming shortened V by 6 bases and J by 5 bases, and 11 bases separated the two germline ends. CDR1 is WSHSY, CDR2 SAAADI, per germline. The CDR3 has 13 amino acids. CDR3 DNA: TGCGCCAGCAGACTAGACCGTCACAATGAGCAGTTCTTC. It codes for CASRLDRHNEQFF.

The genes are TRBV6-5 and TRBJ2-7; D is possibly TRBD1 or TRBD2 (5 bases each). The CDR3 spans 14 residues. Germline assignment: CDR1 MNHEY and CDR2 SVGAGI. The germline V and J ends were trimmed by 4 bases and 2 bases, with 12 bases remaining between them. The DNA of the CDR3 is TGTGCCAGCAGTTCGGGACGGCCGGCCTACGAGCAGTACTTC. Its protein is CASSSGRPAYEQYF.

V usage is TRBV11-2 and J usage is TRBJ2-5, with D perhaps matching TRBD2 (7 bases). Germline V CDR1 and CDR2: SGHAT, FQNNGV. Trimming stripped 0 bases from V and 2 bases from J, with 16 bases between. This CDR3 region has 17 residues. CDR3 DNA sequence: TGTGCCAGCAGCTTAGAACCGCCAAGGGGGGGTCAAGAGACCCAGTACTTC. It codes for CASSLEPPRGGQETQYF.

The table lists this clonotype with a few counts. The chain links TRBV25-1 to TRBJ2-3; D ambiguous. V was shortened by 4 bases and J by 2 bases, with 4 bases between the two germline ends. Germline V gene sequence: CDR1 MGHDK, CDR2 SYGVNS. This CDR3 comprises 12 residues. The chain's CDR3 is CASSVTTDTQYF. The DNA of the CDR3 is TGTGCCAGCAGTGTTACCACAGATACGCAGTATTTT.

The chain combines TRBV24-1 with TRBJ2-1; 8 bases align to TRBD2. CDR1 is KGHDR, CDR2 SFDVKD, per germline. Germline trimming cut 0 bases from V and 5 bases from J; bases unmatched to any gene: 8. This CDR3 is built from 17 residues. CDR3 nucleotide sequence: TGTGCCACCAGTGATTTGCCTTTGCGGGGGGTAGACAATGAGCAGTTCTTC. Its protein product is CATSDLPLRGVDNEQFF.